The 13 T cell receptor beta chains presented below share a single source sample, sequenced in a study of OX40 agonist ivuxolimab in advanced cancers. Generated by immunoSEQ multiplex PCR, the TCRdb table keeps only in-frame clones and is missing some. The sample includes some 77,000 clones, more than 80% seen only once; the top ten take around 5.1%. The sequenced sample was CD4+ or CD8+ T cells sorted from blood, obtained in a trial of the OX40 agonist ivuxolimab. Receptors were obtained from an adult with an advanced solid tumor such as melanoma, head and neck, liver or kidney cancer.

The gene calls are TRBV19 and TRBJ2-5; 13 bases align to TRBD2. V lost 1 base, J lost 5 bases, and 7 bases stayed unmatched. The CDR3 is made up of 17 amino acids. Per germline, CDR1 LNHDA and CDR2 SQIVND (reference sequence). Here the CDR3 DNA reads TGTGCCAGTAGTATAGTACTAGCGGGAGGGCCGGGGGAGACCCAGTACTTC. Translated: CASSIVLAGGPGETQYF.

The V gene is TRBV5-1, the J gene TRBJ2-5, with 8 nucleotides matching TRBD2. The CDR3 totals 14 residues. Unmatched junction bases numbered 8, after V lost 5 bases and J lost 5 bases. Germline assignment: CDR1 SGHRS and CDR2 YFSETQ. The CDR3 bases are TGCGCCAGCAGTAAGACTAGCGAGAGGGAGACCCAGTACTTC. This encodes CASSKTSERETQYF.

This clone was recorded a few times. The chain combines TRBV5-1 with TRBJ2-7, with 8 bases fitting TRBD1. CDR3 length: 14 residues. The V and J ends lost 4 bases and 2 bases, in that order; junction bases with no gene match: 5. Germline-derived CDR1 and CDR2 are SGHRS and YFSETQ. The CDR3 DNA reads TGCGCCAGCAGCCTCTGGACAGGGACCTACGAGCAGTACTTC. Translation gives CASSLWTGTYEQYF.

V is TRBV28 and J is TRBJ2-3; D is perhaps TRBD2 (6 bases). Germline values: CDR1 MDHEN, CDR2 SYDVKM. The CDR3 extends over 14 amino acids. With 7 bases removed from V and 7 bases from J, the gap between germline ends came to 18 bases. The CDR3 nucleotides read TGTGCCAGCACCTCGGATAGCGGTACAAATACGCAGTATTTT. Protein product: CASTSDSGTNTQYF.

V is TRBV12-5 and J is TRBJ2-3; the D is unclear. The germline V and J ends were trimmed by 7 bases and 2 bases, with 16 bases remaining between them. Per germline, CDR1 LGHNT and CDR2 FRNRAP. The CDR3 totals 15 residues. The CDR3 reads CASAAGTPITDTQYF. The CDR3 DNA follows: TGTGCTAGTGCCGCAGGAACCCCTATCACAGATACGCAGTATTTT.

The chain is built from TRBV29-1 and TRBJ2-4, with D maybe TRBD1 (6 bases). Trimming removed 7 bases from V and 0 bases from J, with 10 bases in between. Germline CDR1 SQVTM, CDR2 ANQGSEA. This CDR3 region has 13 residues. CDR3: CSAEGGAKNIQYF. The CDR3 DNA sequence: TGCAGCGCCGAAGGGGGAGCCAAAAACATTCAGTACTTC.

The chain is built from TRBV5-1 and TRBJ2-2; D is unresolved. The germline V gene has CDR1 SGHRS and CDR2 YFSETQ. This CDR3 has 14 residues. The V gene lost 4 bases and the J gene lost 5 bases, with 12 bases spanning the gap. CDR3 sequence reads: CASSIAPVTGELFF. The CDR3 nucleotides read TGCGCCAGCAGCATAGCTCCTGTTACCGGGGAGCTGTTTTTT.

V usage is TRBV7-8 and J usage is TRBJ1-2; no definite D call. V was shortened by 7 bases and J by 7 bases, with 22 bases between the two germline ends. Per the germline V gene, CDR1 is SGHVS and CDR2 is FQNEAQ. The CDR3 runs 15 residues. In DNA, the CDR3 is TGTGCCAGCACCCAGAGCCCGGACCCAGGATTTGGCTACACCTTC. Translating gives CASTQSPDPGFGYTF. The whole variable domain, filled in from reference TRBV7-8 and TRBJ1-2, reads GAGVSQSPRYKVAKRGQDVALRCDPISGHVSLFWYQQALGQGPEFLTYFQNEAQLDKSGLPSDRFFAERPEGSVSTLKIQRTQQEDSAVYLCASTQSPDPGFGYTFGSGTRLTVV.

This clone has more than one count but fewer than ten. The genes are TRBV7-8 and TRBJ1-3; D remains unclear. V lost 5 bases to trimming and J lost 4 bases, with 12 bases between them. The CDR3 loop spans 14 amino acids. Germline CDR1 and CDR2: SGHVS and FQNEAQ. The CDR3 nucleotides are TGTGCCAGCAGCCTAGTCTTAGCCGGAAACACCATATATTTT. Translated: CASSLVLAGNTIYF.

This chain uses TRBV2 with TRBJ2-5, with D perhaps TRBD1 or TRBD2 (6 bases each). V was cut by 11 bases and J by 2 bases, with 12 bases left in between. The length of the CDR3 is 12 residues. CDR1 SNHLY and CDR2 FYNNEI come from the germline V gene. In DNA, the CDR3 is TGTGCCTATGAGGGGGGTCAAGAGACCCAGTACTTC. It specifies CAYEGGQETQYF.

The chain has TRBV19 and TRBJ2-2, with D possibly TRBD2 on 6 matching bases. V was trimmed by 6 bases and J by 1 base, leaving 15 bases between them. The CDR3 contains 16 residues. Germline lookup yields CDR1 LNHDA and CDR2 SQIVND (reference sequence). The CDR3 DNA reads TGTGCCAGTAGAGTACCGGGGGTGGGGAACACCGGGGAGCTGTTTTTT. It codes for CASRVPGVGNTGELFF. Supplemented by reference TRBV19 and TRBJ2-2, the full variable domain reads DGGITQSPKYLFRKEGQNVTLSCEQNLNHDAMYWYRQDPGQGLRLIYYSQIVNDFQKGDIAEGYSVSREKKESFPLTVTSAQKNPTAFYLCASRVPGVGNTGELFFGEGSRLTVL.

The V call is TRBV18, the J call TRBJ2-7, with TRBD2 identical over 14 bases. This CDR3 spans 17 amino acids. With 6 bases clipped from V and 0 bases from J, the junction kept 7 bases outside the gene matches. Germline-derived CDR1 and CDR2 are KGHSH and LQKENI. This CDR3 reads CASSQTSGRESSYEQYF. In DNA form, the CDR3 reads TGTGCCAGCTCCCAGACTAGCGGGAGGGAGAGCTCCTACGAGCAGTACTTC.

This clone has a handful of counts. Other nucleotide sequences in the sample specify the same CDR3. The V call is TRBV7-2, the J call TRBJ1-1; TRBD1 matches at 9 bases. The CDR3 has 14 residues. The V and J ends lost 5 bases and 2 bases, in that order; junction bases with no gene match: 3. CDR1 SGHTA and CDR2 FQGNSA come from the germline V gene. The CDR3 region is CASSKGQGNTEAFF. The CDR3 DNA sequence: TGTGCCAGCAGCAAGGGACAGGGAAACACTGAAGCTTTCTTT.